These 11 T cell receptor beta chains share one sample of origin, sequenced in a study of T cells in Graves' hyperthyroidism and ophthalmopathy. The CDR3 regions of TCR beta were amplified from RNA transcripts. TCR CDR3 underwent first-round RT-PCR with the HTBI primer set. TCRdb independently ran MiXCR on the multiplex PCR reads; one entry per CDR3 protein. The sample records approximately 400,000 distinct CDR3 sequences, approximately 17% being singletons. The sequencing input was blood. These receptors all come from a man aged 18 to 30 with Graves' ophthalmopathy.

This clonotype was detected ten times or more. The rearrangement links TRBV13 to TRBJ2-3; 10 bases agree with TRBD2. Germline loops: CDR1 PRHDT, CDR2 FYEKMQ (reference sequence). The CDR3 is 15 amino acids. Trimming removed 3 bases from V and 3 bases from J; junction bases left unmatched: 3. The DNA of the CDR3 is TGTGCCAGCAGCTTCTCTAGCGGGGGAACAGATACGCAGTATTTT. Its translation: CASSFSSGGTDTQYF.

This clonotype was found many times. The rearrangement links TRBV28 to TRBJ1-1, with TRBD1 as a possible D gene (6 bases). The CDR3 totals 16 residues. V was pared by 8 bases and J by 3 bases, with 22 bases between. Germline values: CDR1 MDHEN, CDR2 SYDVKM. The CDR3 nucleotides are TGTGCCAGCTGCCCGGGACTCGGGGGCCGGTACACTGAAGCTTTCTTT. It yields the protein CASCPGLGGRYTEAFF.

This clonotype was seen at least ten times. The chain couples TRBV2 to TRBJ1-2, with 10 bases that match TRBD1. This CDR3 spans 12 amino acids. V dropped 8 bases and J dropped 7; count of bases not matched to a gene: 4. Germline CDR1 SNHLY, CDR2 FYNNEI. As DNA, the CDR3 is TGTGCCAGCCTGACAGGGGGCCTTGGCTACACCTTC. Translated: CASLTGGLGYTF.

The V and J genes are TRBV2 and TRBJ2-7, with D possibly being TRBD1 (6 bases). V lost 5 bases and J 5 bases, leaving 28 bases between the germline ends. This CDR3 is 18 amino acids long. Germline CDR1 is SNHLY and CDR2 is FYNNEI. This CDR3 is CASSSLGGGWGRSDEQYF. In DNA form, the CDR3 reads TGTGCCAGCAGTTCCCTTGGTGGGGGCTGGGGAAGGTCCGACGAGCAGTACTTC.

This clonotype was seen a few times. V is TRBV5-6 and J is TRBJ2-7, with D perhaps TRBD2 (6 bases). Trimming cost V 4 bases and J 2 bases, with 13 bases left between them. This CDR3 has 14 residues. The germline V gene encodes CDR1 SGHDT and CDR2 YYEEEE. CDR3 nucleotides: TGTGCCAGCAGCCGGGGACTTCTCGCCTACGAGCAGTACTTC. Protein sequence: CASSRGLLAYEQYF.

The V call is TRBV20-1, the J call TRBJ2-1; D is unclear. From germline, CDR1 is DFQATT and CDR2 SNEGSKA (reference sequence). Trimming stripped 2 bases from V and 9 bases from J, with 20 bases between. This CDR3 has 15 amino acids. This chain's CDR3 is CSARSWRLERREQFF. DNA for the CDR3: TGCAGTGCTAGATCATGGCGTCTAGAACGGCGTGAGCAGTTCTTC.

This clonotype was detected many times. The chain couples TRBV9 to TRBJ2-5, with 11 bases aligning to TRBD2. J lost 7 bases, V lost 0 bases, and 5 bases had no gene match. The CDR3 length is 15 residues. CDR1 is SGDLS, CDR2 YYNGEE, per germline. The chain's CDR3 is CASSVALAGDRTQYF. The CDR3 bases are TGTGCCAGCAGCGTAGCACTAGCGGGGGATCGGACCCAGTACTTC. Filled out from reference TRBV9 and TRBJ2-5, the complete variable domain reads DSGVTQTPKHLITATGQRVTLRCSPRSGDLSVYWYQQSLDQGLQFLIQYYNGEERAKGNILERFSAQQFPDLHSELNLSSLELGDSALYFCASSVALAGDRTQYFGPGTRLLVL.

This clonotype was recorded a few times. The CDR3 spells CASSPRGDTGELFF. The CDR3, as DNA: TGTGCCAGCAGTCCTAGGGGGGACACCGGGGAGCTGTTTTTT. This sequence joins TRBV6-1 and TRBJ2-2; D tentatively fits TRBD1 or TRBD2 (6 bases each). V lost 5 bases and J 3 bases, leaving 10 bases between the germline ends. The CDR3 runs to 14 residues. CDR1 and CDR2 (germline): MNHNS, SASEGT.

A few counts support this clonotype. This chain uses TRBV4-1 with TRBJ2-1; 8 positions agree with TRBD1. V shed 5 bases, J shed 2 bases, and the junction held 2 bases outside the gene matches. The length of the CDR3 is 14 residues. The germline V gene encodes CDR1 MGHRA and CDR2 YSYEKL. The CDR3 here is CASSSRGPYNEQFF. The CDR3 nucleotides read TGCGCCAGCAGCTCCAGGGGGCCCTACAATGAGCAGTTCTTC.

Only a few counts were recorded for this clonotype. The rearrangement joins TRBV6-4 to TRBJ2-3, with 8 bases fitting TRBD2. Germline V lookup: CDR1 MRHNA, CDR2 SNTAGT. CDR3 size: 13 residues. V was clipped by 6 bases and J by 3 bases; unmatched bases: 2. CDR3 protein: CASSGGETDTQYF. CDR3 coding DNA: TGTGCCAGCAGCGGGGGGGAAACAGATACGCAGTATTTT.

This clonotype occurred many times. The J gene is TRBJ2-1, the V gene TRBV20-1; 8 bases align to TRBD2. V dropped 2 bases and J dropped 5; count of bases not matched to a gene: 8. Germline CDR1 and CDR2: DFQATT and SNEGSKA (reference sequence). The CDR3 has 15 amino acids. The CDR3 sequence: CSARPSGGANNEQFF. Written as DNA, the CDR3 is TGCAGTGCTAGACCGAGCGGGGGCGCGAACAATGAGCAGTTCTTC.